The clone carrying this TCR beta chain was counted a few times. Its antigen remains unidentified. These data belong to a study of T-cell memory formation after mild COVID-19. General study findings and limits: A balance of CD4 and CD8 characterized clones contracting day 15 to 85, whereas later expanders leaned CD4+. Detection of some responders pre-infection suggested pre-existing cross-reactive memory T cells participated.

V dropped 0 bases and J dropped 6; count of bases not matched to a gene: 5. CDR1 is SGHRS and CDR2 is YFSETQ in the germline V gene. This CDR3 contains 15 residues. A single record per CDR3 protein comes from TCRdb applying MiXCR to the 5' RACE reads. The sample lists around 250,000 distinct CDR3 sequences, around 10% occurring once. The V call is TRBV5-1, the J call TRBJ2-1; 8 nucleotides match TRBD2. The clonotype comes from a man younger than 35 who had mild COVID-19 (a few samples of this study predate the infection). Cell type and time point are not known. The specimen sequenced was PBMCs or a T cell subset sorted from them (not recorded which). The CDR3: CASSLAGGGVNEQFF. In nucleotides, the CDR3 is TGCGCCAGCAGCTTGGCGGGGGGGGGCGTCAATGAGCAGTTCTTC.